A single sample is the source of the 23 T cell receptor beta chains below, sequenced in a study of PD-1 blockade in classical Hodgkin lymphoma. Every patient was affected by relapse after autologous stem cell transplantation, while exposure to brentuximab vedotin was not uniform. The method was immunoSEQ multiplex PCR; TCRdb's version includes in-frame clones alone and lacks a portion of them. The sample shows approximately 11,000 clones, 85% of them seen only once. Sequenced here: peripheral blood mononuclear cells (PBMCs), sampled at baseline. The receptors originated from a human donor with classical Hodgkin lymphoma.

The CDR3: CASSFRGPRTDTQYF. Written as DNA, the CDR3 is TGTGCCAGCAGCTTTCGGGGGCCTCGCACAGATACGCAGTATTTT. The V gene is TRBV5-6, the J gene TRBJ2-3; D is possibly TRBD1 or TRBD2 (6 bases each). The CDR3 totals 15 residues. The germline V and J ends were trimmed by 2 bases and 1 base, with 11 bases remaining between them. The V gene's germline CDR1 is SGHDT and CDR2 YYEEEE.

The chain recombines TRBV7-6 with TRBJ1-1, with D perhaps TRBD1 (5 bases). Per germline, CDR1 SGHVS and CDR2 FNYEAQ. The CDR3 consists of 16 residues. With 1 base removed from V and 1 base from J, the gap between germline ends came to 13 bases. The CDR3 protein is CASSLDGIRGNTEAFF. Written as DNA, the CDR3 is TGTGCCAGCAGCTTAGACGGGATTAGGGGGAACACTGAAGCTTTCTTT.

The rearrangement uses TRBV21-1 and TRBJ1-4; TRBD1, the table's D call, lacks a check against the DNA. TRBV21-1 has pseudogene status. The CDR3 extends over 17 amino acids. The CDR3 sequence: CASSKLDRSPTNEKLFF. The CDR3 bases are TGTGCCAGCAGCAAACTGGACAGGAGCCCAACTAATGAAAAACTGTTTTTT.

The rearrangement links TRBV27 to TRBJ2-7; 11 bases line up with TRBD1. CDR1 and CDR2 (germline): MNHEY, SMNVEV (reference sequence). With V trimmed by 7 bases and J by 7 bases, 6 bases remained unmatched. This CDR3 spans 13 amino acids. For the CDR3, the DNA is TGTGCCAGCATGGACAGGGGGCTAGGAGAGCAGTACTTC. Protein: CASMDRGLGEQYF.

This chain joins TRBV9 and TRBJ2-7; D is perhaps TRBD2 (5 bases). Trimming removed 4 bases at V and 1 base at J, with 15 bases between. Germline V gives CDR1 SGDLS, CDR2 YYNGEE. This CDR3 region has 15 residues. CDR3 nucleotides: TGTGCCAGCAGCAACAAGGGAGATTTATCCTACGAGCAGTACTTC. Translated, it gives CASSNKGDLSYEQYF.

This clone was seen a few times. The V call is TRBV2, the J call TRBJ1-2; possibly TRBD1 for D (5 bases). The CDR3 totals 13 residues. Germline values: CDR1 SNHLY, CDR2 FYNNEI. V was cut by 2 bases and J by 4 bases, with 8 bases left in between. This CDR3 reads CASSEQGPYGYTF. DNA for the CDR3: TGTGCCAGCAGTGAACAGGGCCCCTATGGCTACACCTTC.

Comments on this clone: A junction end diverges from the germline sequence, so it may reflect a read error. This chain uses TRBV10-3 with TRBJ2-5; 8 nucleotides agree with TRBD2. The CDR3 is 14 residues long. The germline gives CDR1 ENHRY, CDR2 SYGVKD. CDR3 DNA sequence: TGTGCCATCAGTGACCCGGGACTAGAAGAAACCCAGTACTTC. Its translation is CAISDPGLEETQYF.

The gene calls are TRBV7-2 and TRBJ1-3, with TRBD1 as a possible D gene (5 bases). The CDR3 loop spans 16 amino acids. With 5 bases removed from V and 2 bases from J, the gap between germline ends came to 16 bases. From germline, CDR1 is SGHTA and CDR2 FQGNSA. The CDR3 sequence: CASSPMPGEAGNTIYF. The CDR3 bases are TGTGCCAGCAGCCCAATGCCGGGGGAAGCTGGAAACACCATATATTTT.

The chain links TRBV4-3 to TRBJ2-2, with TRBD2 matching over 8 bases. Germline CDR1 and CDR2: LGHNA and YSLEER. V lost 1 base, J lost 7 bases, and 8 bases stayed unmatched. The CDR3 contains 16 residues. In DNA form, the CDR3 reads TGCGCCAGCAGCCAAGCTGGGACTAGGTCCGTCGGGGAGCTGTTTTTT. It translates to CASSQAGTRSVGELFF.

The CDR3 coding sequence is TGTGCCAGTAGCAGGGCGGGGACTAGTCACAATGAGCAGTTCTTC. Protein sequence: CASSRAGTSHNEQFF. The gene calls are TRBV19 and TRBJ2-1; 8 nucleotides match TRBD2. Germline V gene data show CDR1 as LNHDA and CDR2 as SQIVND (reference sequence). The ends lost 6 bases at V and 5 bases at J; junction bases unmatched: 9. The CDR3 has 15 amino acids.

The V gene is TRBV5-6, the J gene TRBJ2-3, with a possible D match to TRBD1 (6 bases). Trimming stripped 6 bases from V and 6 bases from J, with 20 bases between. CDR1 and CDR2 (germline): SGHDT, YYEEEE. This CDR3 contains 15 residues. The CDR3 loop is CASTWRGEQGDTQYF. In nucleotides, the CDR3 is TGTGCCAGCACCTGGCGTGGGGAGCAGGGGGATACGCAGTATTTT.

This clone has a single count. V is TRBV7-2 and J is TRBJ2-1; 7 nucleotides align to TRBD2. The CDR3 loop spans 14 amino acids. V lost 3 bases to trimming and J lost 6 bases; unmatched junction nucleotides: 5. Germline CDR1 is SGHTA and CDR2 is FQGNSA. CDR3 sequence (DNA): TGTGCCAGCAGCTTTGGCGGGAGTACCAATGAGCAGTTCTTC. Its translation: CASSFGGSTNEQFF.

V gene TRBV18 combines with J gene TRBJ2-4, with a possible D match to TRBD1 (6 bases). The CDR3 totals 16 residues. Germline CDR1 reads KGHSH; CDR2 reads LQKENI. Trimming shortened V by 2 bases and J by 0 bases, and 11 bases separated the two germline ends. The CDR3 sequence is CASSPVFRGAKNIQYF. As DNA, the CDR3 is TGTGCCAGCTCACCAGTCTTCAGGGGAGCCAAAAACATTCAGTACTTC.

This clone turned up a few times. Compared with germline, one end of the junction differs, possibly owing to a read error. This chain links TRBV5-6 with TRBJ2-1, with 13 bases lining up with TRBD2. Germline V gene sequence: CDR1 SGHDT, CDR2 YYEEEE. CDR3 length: 14 amino acids. The CDR3 is CASSLTSGGAMGIF. DNA for the CDR3: TGTGCCAGCAGCTTGACTAGCGGGGGGGCCATGGGGATCTTC.

V is TRBV19 and J is TRBJ1-1; D not resolved. CDR1 and CDR2 (germline): LNHDA, SQIVND (reference sequence). The length of the CDR3 is 12 residues. V lost 3 bases and J lost 1, with 3 bases in between. CDR3 nucleotide sequence: TGTGCCAGTAGTATGGCGAACACTGAAGCTTTCTTT. Encoded protein: CASSMANTEAFF.

The chain couples TRBV11-3 to TRBJ2-2; D is unresolved. This CDR3 spans 14 amino acids. CDR1 is SGHNT, CDR2 YENEEA, per germline. V gave up 5 bases and J gave up 0 bases, with 7 bases separating them. For the CDR3, the DNA is TGTGCCAGCAGCCCTCGCTCGAACACCGGGGAGCTGTTTTTT. This gives the protein CASSPRSNTGELFF.

In nucleotides, the CDR3 is TGTGCCAGCAGTGAAGCTAGCGGGAGGGCTACAGATACGCAGTATTTT. Protein product: CASSEASGRATDTQYF. This chain uses TRBV25-1 with TRBJ2-3; TRBD2 matches at 12 bases. J lost 3 bases, V lost 2 bases, and 3 bases had no gene match. Germline CDR1 reads MGHDK; CDR2 reads SYGVNS. The CDR3 spans 16 residues.

The chain has TRBV19 and TRBJ1-1, with D unclear. The germline V and J ends were trimmed by 3 bases and 8 bases, with 13 bases remaining between them. This CDR3 is 13 amino acids long. Germline CDR1 reads LNHDA; CDR2 reads SQIVND (reference sequence). CDR3 DNA: TGTGCCAGTAGTATTAGTGGGGATGGCGAAGCTTTCTTT. It is translated as CASSISGDGEAFF.

The J gene is TRBJ1-1, the V gene TRBV5-6; no clear D gene. The CDR3 consists of 15 residues. CDR1 and CDR2 from the germline V gene are SGHDT and YYEEEE. The V end lost 3 bases, the J end lost 4 bases, and 16 bases lay between the germline ends. In DNA form, the CDR3 reads TGTGCCAGCAGCTCCGGGGAGGCCCTGGGCACTGAAGCTTTCTTT. The encoded protein is CASSSGEALGTEAFF.

The CDR3 coding sequence is TGTGCCAGCAGCCACGGACAAGGGACGGGTATTAACTATGGCTACACCTTC. Protein product: CASSHGQGTGINYGYTF. This chain joins TRBV5-4 and TRBJ1-2, with a possible D match to TRBD1 (5 bases). V was pared by 4 bases and J by 1 base, with 20 bases between. The germline CDR1 and CDR2 sequences are SGHNT and YYREEE (reference sequence). CDR3 size: 17 residues.

This clone was counted a few times. Here the CDR3 reads CASSFNGDANSPLHF. The CDR3 nucleotides are TGTGCCAGCAGTTTCAATGGAGATGCGAATTCACCCCTCCACTTT. V is TRBV27 and J is TRBJ1-6; D is undetermined. This CDR3 region has 15 residues. From germline, CDR1 is MNHEY and CDR2 SMNVEV (reference sequence). Trimming cost V 3 bases and J 7 bases, with 13 bases left between them.

The chain recombines TRBV21-1 with TRBJ2-1; the table's D call of TRBD2 was not tested on the DNA. TRBV21-1 is given as a pseudogene. The CDR3 is made up of 15 amino acids. In DNA, the CDR3 is TGTGCCAGCCCCGGGGGGTGGGGGCGTTACAATGAGCAGTTCTTC. It translates to CASPGGWGRYNEQFF.

V and J are TRBV19 and TRBJ2-3; D remains unclear. The V gene lost 3 bases and the J gene lost 7 bases, with 11 bases spanning the gap. This CDR3 region has 13 residues. CDR1 LNHDA and CDR2 SQIVND come from the germline V gene (reference sequence). The CDR3 protein is CASSIGSSNTQYF. The CDR3 bases are TGTGCCAGTAGTATCGGGTCTTCCAATACGCAGTATTTT.